This passage covers 27 T cell receptor beta chains from one sample sequenced in a study of cytomegalovirus exposure and HLA in healthy donors. Amplification used 60 Vbeta primers and 13 Jbeta primers. Measured with immunoSEQ multiplex PCR; TCRdb has only the in-frame clones, and not every one. Among about 200,000 clones, 81% were seen once, and the ten largest hold 3.4%. The sequenced sample was PBMCs. The receptors were sampled from a man aged 35 to 55 in good health and CMV-seropositive.

This clone was detected once. V is TRBV4-2 and J is TRBJ2-2, with 8 bases fitting TRBD2. CDR3 size: 15 residues. Germline trimming cut 4 bases from V and 5 bases from J; bases unmatched to any gene: 6. Germline V gene lookup returns CDR1 LGHNA and CDR2 YNFKEQ. The CDR3 loop reads CASSPLAGRTGELFF. DNA of the CDR3: TGTGCCAGCAGCCCCTTAGCGGGGAGGACCGGGGAGCTGTTTTTT.

J is TRBJ2-7 and V is TRBV4-1; 8 nucleotides align to TRBD1. The CDR3 has 14 residues. Looked up from germline, CDR1 is MGHRA and CDR2 is YSYEKL. The junction had 2 bases not matched to a gene; V was cut back by 4 bases and J by 0 bases. The CDR3 nucleotides read TGCGCCAGCAGCCCCGGGACAGGCTCCTACGAGCAGTACTTC. Protein sequence: CASSPGTGSYEQYF.

The table lists this clone with a count of one. Other DNA sequences of this sample code for an identical CDR3. The V gene is TRBV6-5, the J gene TRBJ1-3; D is unclear. The V gene's germline CDR1 is MNHEY and CDR2 SVGAGI. CDR3 size: 14 residues. V gave up 5 bases and J gave up 2 bases, with 10 bases separating them. CDR3 in DNA: TGTGCCAGCAGTCCCCGCGGCCCTGGAAACACCATATATTTT. Protein sequence: CASSPRGPGNTIYF.

The chain is built from TRBV5-1 and TRBJ2-7, with 9 bases that match TRBD1. The germline gives CDR1 SGHRS, CDR2 YFSETQ. The junction had 4 bases not matched to a gene; V was cut back by 0 bases and J by 3 bases. This CDR3 comprises 15 residues. The CDR3 DNA reads TGCGCCAGCAGCTTGGAAGGGACAGGGAGCTACGAGCAGTACTTC. It is translated as CASSLEGTGSYEQYF.

The CDR3 DNA reads TGTGCCAGCAGCTTTTCCGCAGGGTTTGGGGAGACCCAGTACTTC. It encodes CASSFSAGFGETQYF. The chain uses TRBV7-9 and TRBJ2-5; D perhaps matches TRBD1 (5 bases). The CDR3 is made up of 15 amino acids. V lost 3 bases and J lost 5, with 16 bases in between. Germline CDR1 reads SEHNR; CDR2 reads FQNEAQ (reference sequence). The full variable domain, completed using reference TRBV7-9 and TRBJ2-5, is DTGVSQNPRHKITKRGQNVTFRCDPISEHNRLYWYRQTLGQGPEFLTYFQNEAQLEKSRLLSDRFSAERPKGSFSTLEIQRTEQGDSAMYLCASSFSAGFGETQYFGPGTRLLVL.

The chain is built from TRBV6-5 and TRBJ2-7; 8 bases agree with TRBD2. J lost 2 bases, V lost 0 bases, and 0 bases had no gene match. The CDR3 spans 14 residues. Germline-derived CDR1 and CDR2 are MNHEY and SVGAGI. The CDR3 here is CASSYSTSAYEQYF. In DNA form, the CDR3 reads TGTGCCAGCAGTTACTCGACTAGCGCCTACGAGCAGTACTTC.

This chain joins TRBV2 and TRBJ2-1; TRBD2 matches 12 bases. V lost 2 bases to trimming and J lost 4 bases; unmatched junction nucleotides: 3. The CDR3 is made up of 16 amino acids. Germline assignment: CDR1 SNHLY and CDR2 FYNNEI. The CDR3 DNA reads as TGTGCCAGCAGTGAATCCCTAGCGGGAGGGTACAATGAGCAGTTCTTC. Translating gives CASSESLAGGYNEQFF.

J is TRBJ2-7 and V is TRBV18; 15 bases are shared with TRBD2. V was pared by 1 base and J by 0 bases, with 4 bases of the junction left unmatched. CDR1 is KGHSH and CDR2 is LQKENI in the germline V gene. This CDR3 spans 18 amino acids. The CDR3 protein is CASSPLGLAGGNSYEQYF. Written as DNA, the CDR3 is TGTGCCAGCTCACCACTGGGACTAGCGGGAGGTAACTCCTACGAGCAGTACTTC.

The table lists this clone with a few counts. The chain couples TRBV7-9 to TRBJ2-7, with D hard to call. Trimming pared 5 bases from V and 2 bases from J, leaving 19 bases between. The CDR3 covers 16 residues. Germline CDR1 SEHNR, CDR2 FQNEAQ (reference sequence). The CDR3 reads CASSRPESQRTYEQYF. Written as DNA, the CDR3 is TGTGCCAGCAGCCGCCCGGAGTCCCAAAGGACCTACGAGCAGTACTTC.

As regards this clone: This CDR3 is also generated by other DNA sequences in the sample. The gene calls are TRBV28 and TRBJ2-1, with a tentative D call TRBD2 (6 bases). V dropped 2 bases and J dropped 0 bases, with 8 bases sitting between them. The CDR3 covers 15 residues. The V gene's germline CDR1 is MDHEN and CDR2 SYDVKM. The CDR3 DNA follows: TGTGCCAGCAGTTTAACCGGGAGCTCCTACAATGAGCAGTTCTTC. This encodes CASSLTGSSYNEQFF.

The gene calls are TRBV6-1 and TRBJ1-1, with 8 bases matching TRBD1. V shed 7 bases, J shed 4 bases, and the junction held 5 bases outside the gene matches. CDR3 length: 13 amino acids. Germline CDR1 reads MNHNS; CDR2 reads SASEGT. CDR3 loop: CASNGQGSTEAFF. The CDR3 coding sequence is TGTGCCAGCAACGGACAGGGTTCCACTGAAGCTTTCTTT.

The chain carries TRBV5-1 and TRBJ2-7, with D maybe TRBD1 (6 bases). V shed 4 bases and J shed 2 bases, with 13 bases lying between them. The CDR3 length is 14 residues. In germline, CDR1 is SGHRS, CDR2 YFSETQ. The CDR3 protein is CASSPSGQTYEQYF. In DNA, the CDR3 is TGCGCCAGCAGCCCCTCGGGACAAACCTACGAGCAGTACTTC.

The chain employs TRBV15 and TRBJ1-3, with 8 bases identical to TRBD1. CDR3 size: 16 residues. V trimming: 6 bases; J trimming: 0 bases; junction bases outside the gene matches: 7. Germline loops: CDR1 LNHNV, CDR2 YYDKDF (reference sequence). The CDR3 loop reads CATRGAGGPSGNTIYF. The CDR3 nucleotides read TGTGCCACCAGAGGGGCAGGGGGCCCCTCTGGAAACACCATATATTTT.

The table lists this clone with a count of one. J is TRBJ2-7 and V is TRBV9, with D tentatively TRBD2 (6 bases). V lost 5 bases and J lost 2, with 20 bases in between. This CDR3 is built from 16 residues. CDR1 and CDR2 (germline): SGDLS, YYNGEE. This chain's CDR3 is CASSFWGEKTAYEQYF. CDR3 in DNA: TGTGCCAGCAGTTTTTGGGGGGAAAAGACGGCCTACGAGCAGTACTTC.

The rearrangement links TRBV28 to TRBJ2-2; D unclear. Trimming shortened V by 7 bases and J by 0 bases, and 6 bases separated the two germline ends. The germline CDR1 and CDR2 sequences are MDHEN and SYDVKM. This CDR3 spans 13 amino acids. This chain's CDR3 is CASTAANTGELFF. In DNA, the CDR3 is TGTGCCAGCACCGCGGCGAACACCGGGGAGCTGTTTTTT.

This rearrangement joins TRBV19 to TRBJ1-5; D is perhaps TRBD1 (6 bases). The CDR3 extends over 16 amino acids. Germline CDR1 reads LNHDA; CDR2 reads SQIVND (reference sequence). Trimming shortened V by 5 bases and J by 3 bases, and 17 bases separated the two germline ends. The CDR3 nucleotides read TGTGCCAGTAGTGTCGCCCCACAGGGCCTCAATCAGCCCCAGCATTTT. Protein product: CASSVAPQGLNQPQHF.

In DNA form, the CDR3 reads TGTGCCAGCAGCTTAGGCGGCGGGTGGAGCACAGATACGCAGTATTTT. Protein: CASSLGGGWSTDTQYF. The chain carries TRBV7-2 and TRBJ2-3; maybe TRBD2 (5 bases). This CDR3 spans 16 amino acids. The germline gives CDR1 SGHTA, CDR2 FQGNSA. Trimming removed 1 base at V and 0 bases at J, with 11 bases between. Filled out from reference TRBV7-2 and TRBJ2-3, the complete variable domain reads GAGVSQSPSNKVTEKGKDVELRCDPISGHTALYWYRQSLGQGLEFLIYFQGNSAPDKSGLPSDRFSAERTGGSVSTLTIQRTQQEDSAVYLCASSLGGGWSTDTQYFGPGTRLTVL.

The rearrangement links TRBV30 to TRBJ2-3; the D gene is possibly TRBD2 (5 bases). The CDR3 is made up of 14 amino acids. The germline CDR1 and CDR2 sequences are GTSNPN and SVGIG (reference sequence). V was shortened by 2 bases and J by 0 bases, with 9 bases between the two germline ends. The chain's CDR3 is CAWSWRVSTDTQYF. CDR3 coding DNA: TGTGCCTGGAGTTGGCGGGTTAGCACAGATACGCAGTATTTT.

The J gene is TRBJ2-5, the V gene TRBV7-6, with 9 nucleotides matching TRBD1. The V gene end was trimmed by 7 bases and the J gene end by 2 bases; junction bases not matched to a gene: 8. CDR3 length: 15 residues. CDR1 is SGHVS and CDR2 is FNYEAQ in the germline V gene. The CDR3 DNA follows: TGTGCCAGCACCACAACCGGGACAGGGCAAGAGACCCAGTACTTC. Amino acid sequence: CASTTTGTGQETQYF.

The V call is TRBV6-1, the J call TRBJ2-2, with TRBD1 matching over 7 bases. Germline V gene sequence: CDR1 MNHNS, CDR2 SASEGT. The CDR3 is 15 amino acids. After removal of 8 bases from V and 1 base from J, the junction contained 7 bases not matched to a gene. The CDR3 bases are TGTGCCAGCGAGAGACAGGGCGGGAACACCGGGGAGCTGTTTTTT. Translation: CASERQGGNTGELFF.

This clone was seen a handful of times. The chain recombines TRBV28 with TRBJ2-5; the match to TRBD2 covers 14 bases. The CDR3 loop spans 16 amino acids. After removal of 9 bases from V and 7 bases from J, the junction contained 13 bases not matched to a gene. Per the germline V gene, CDR1 is MDHEN and CDR2 is SYDVKM. The CDR3 loop is CASSGLAGVGRGTQYF. For the CDR3, the DNA is TGTGCCAGTTCGGGACTAGCGGGAGTCGGGCGGGGGACCCAGTACTTC.

The count of this clone is one. The genes are TRBV6-1 and TRBJ2-5; 14 positions match TRBD2. The J call is in doubt because the DNA end fits TRBJ2-7 better. The length of the CDR3 is 15 residues. Germline V gives CDR1 MNHNS, CDR2 SASEGT. This chain's CDR3 is CASSGGTSGSYEQYF. The CDR3 DNA reads TGTGCCAGCAGTGGGGGGACTAGCGGGAGTTACGAGCAGTACTTC.

V is TRBV9 and J is TRBJ1-3; the D gene is possibly TRBD1 (5 bases). Per the germline V gene, CDR1 is SGDLS and CDR2 is YYNGEE. The CDR3 covers 13 residues. Trimming removed 0 bases at V and 8 bases at J, with 9 bases between. The CDR3 is CASSVEGQDTIYF. CDR3 in DNA: TGTGCCAGCAGCGTAGAGGGGCAAGACACCATATATTTT.

CDR3 nucleotide sequence: TGTGCCAGCAGTTACAAGACAGGGTCCAATCAGCCCCAGCATTTT. Amino acid sequence: CASSYKTGSNQPQHF. The chain is built from TRBV6-5 and TRBJ1-5, with TRBD1 matching 7 bases. There are 15 residues in the CDR3. Losses at the gene ends were 2 bases for V and 3 bases for J; bases not matched to a gene: 4. From germline, CDR1 is MNHEY and CDR2 SVGAGI.

The J gene is TRBJ2-5, the V gene TRBV6-5; 12 positions match TRBD1. J gave up 6 bases and V 8 bases, and 4 bases lay outside the gene matches. CDR1 is MNHEY and CDR2 is SVGAGI in the germline V gene. The CDR3 extends over 13 amino acids. CDR3 in DNA: TGTGCCAGCCGGGACAGGGGGCGGCAGACCCAGTACTTC. This translates into CASRDRGRQTQYF.

This clone was seen a few times. A read error may account for a junction end that differs from germline. At the DNA level, this CDR3 is encoded by other sequences in the same sample as well. V usage is TRBV5-4 and J usage is TRBJ2-4, with 10 bases matching TRBD1. Germline V gene data show CDR1 as SGHNT and CDR2 as YYREEE (reference sequence). The CDR3 is made up of 17 amino acids. Here the CDR3 reads CASSQDRGGTGAWGRYF. CDR3 nucleotide sequence: TGCGCCAGCAGCCAAGATCGTGGGGGGACAGGGGCCTGGGGAAGGTACTTC.

The chain uses TRBV15 and TRBJ2-7, with TRBD1 matching over 8 bases. The CDR3 extends over 18 amino acids. V shed 1 base, J shed 3 bases, and the junction held 14 bases outside the gene matches. Germline lookup yields CDR1 LNHNV and CDR2 YYDKDF (reference sequence). The CDR3 spells CATSRGSGGGVSGYEQYF. CDR3 DNA: TGTGCCACCAGCAGAGGTTCAGGGGGCGGGGTAAGTGGCTACGAGCAGTACTTC.